What follows are 32 T cell receptor beta chains derived from one specimen sequenced in a study of T cells in Graves' hyperthyroidism and ophthalmopathy (dated by TCRdb to the late 2010s). The receptor library was made with multiplex PCR. Sequenced on an Illumina HiSeq 2000. The TCR beta CDR3 regions were amplified from RNA transcripts. The first round of RT-PCR for the TCR CDR3 was performed with the HTBI primer set and the Qiagen OneStep RT-PCR kit. TCRdb reanalyzed the raw reads on its own, using fastp at Q25 for trimming and MiXCR for clone calling, and kept in-frame beta chains. When rows share a CDR3 protein, they turn into one entry using the most common DNA and genes. The sample table contains 700,000 or so distinct CDR3 sequences; only one count was recorded for roughly 17% of them. The ten top clones hold under 9.5% of the sample. Sequencing used blood. Receptors were obtained from a man aged 18 to 29 with Graves' hyperthyroidism.

The chain has TRBV12-3 or TRBV12-4 and TRBJ1-1, with 9 bases matching TRBD1. Trimming took 4 bases from V and 5 from J; bases not matched to a gene: 5. This CDR3 is built from 14 residues. The CDR3 sequence is CASSYRGLLTEAFF. For the CDR3, the DNA is TGTGCCAGCAGTTACAGGGGGCTTCTGACTGAAGCTTTCTTT.

With respect to this clonotype: A much larger clone lies one base from this, so it may be a read error. This chain joins TRBV28 and TRBJ1-5; TRBD1 is a possible D gene (5 bases). The CDR3 contains 16 residues. Deletions cut 4 bases from V and 0 bases from J, with 13 bases between. Germline V gene data show CDR1 as MDHEN and CDR2 as SYDVKM. CDR3 loop: CASSSTGAYSNQPQHF. As DNA, the CDR3 is TGTGCCAGCAGTTCCACAGGAGCCTATAGCAATCAGCCCCAGCATTTT.

The table lists this clonotype with many counts. The chain links TRBV11-2 to TRBJ2-7; 8 nucleotides align to TRBD2. Germline V gene data show CDR1 as SGHAT and CDR2 as FQNNGV. This CDR3 region has 15 residues. Unmatched junction bases numbered 7, after V lost 1 base and J lost 5 bases. The CDR3 DNA reads TGTGCCAGCAGCTTAGTTCCAGCGGGAGTACACGAGCAGTACTTC. It is translated as CASSLVPAGVHEQYF.

This clonotype was seen a few times. The gene calls are TRBV27 and TRBJ1-3; TRBD1 might be the D (5 bases). V gave up 5 bases and J gave up 0 bases, with 11 bases separating them. The CDR3 covers 15 residues. CDR1 and CDR2 from the germline V gene are MNHEY and SMNVEV (reference sequence). In DNA, the CDR3 is TGTGCCAGCAGTCTTACAGGAAACTCTGGAAACACCATATATTTT. This translates into CASSLTGNSGNTIYF.

This clonotype was recorded a few times. The junction does not match germline at one end; this may be a read error. The V gene is TRBV20-1, the J gene TRBJ1-1; D is unresolved. The CDR3 length is 14 residues. Germline CDR1 reads DFQATT; CDR2 reads SNEGSKA (reference sequence). CDR3 in DNA: TGCAGTGCTGGAGAGAATTGGGGTGTCAGTGAAGCTTTCTTT. Residues: CSAGENWGVSEAFF.

In regard to this clonotype: One end of the junction is discordant with germline, which a read error may explain. The rearrangement joins TRBV7-8 to TRBJ2-5; TRBD2 might be the D (5 bases). The CDR3 runs 14 residues. Looked up from germline, CDR1 is SGHVS and CDR2 is FQNEAQ. The CDR3 coding sequence is TGTGCCAGCAGCCTAGCCCGGCGAACCGAGACCCAGTACTTC. Residues: CASSLARRTETQYF.

The sample holds many counts of this clonotype. The genes are TRBV20-1 and TRBJ2-7; D is possibly TRBD2 (7 bases). The CDR3 is made up of 15 amino acids. From germline, CDR1 is DFQATT and CDR2 SNEGSKA (reference sequence). Trimming took off 3 bases at V and 2 bases at J, with 17 bases between the two ends. As DNA, the CDR3 is TGCAGTGCTAGGAGGGGGTCTAGCGGTACCTACGAGCAGTACTTC. Its protein product is CSARRGSSGTYEQYF.

This clonotype was counted at least ten times. The chain carries TRBV5-1 and TRBJ2-1, with a weak D call TRBD2 (6 bases). Germline CDR1 reads SGHRS; CDR2 reads YFSETQ. This CDR3 spans 15 amino acids. Trimming stripped 7 bases from V and 6 bases from J, with 20 bases between. This CDR3 is CASAYLGGRPNEQFF. Written as DNA, the CDR3 is TGCGCCAGCGCGTACCTTGGAGGGAGACCCAATGAGCAGTTCTTC.

This clonotype appeared many times. V gene TRBV6-1 combines with J gene TRBJ2-1; TRBD2 aligns across 7 bases. The CDR3 has 14 amino acids. J gave up 4 bases and V 8 bases, and 8 bases lay outside the gene matches. Looked up from germline, CDR1 is MNHNS and CDR2 is SASEGT. The CDR3 here is CASVATAGYNEQFF. CDR3 DNA: TGTGCCAGCGTGGCGACAGCGGGGTACAATGAGCAGTTCTTC.

This clonotype was seen many times. The chain couples TRBV3-1 to TRBJ2-3, with D perhaps being TRBD1 or TRBD2 (5 bases each). Germline CDR1 LGHDT, CDR2 YNNKEL (reference sequence). V lost 6 bases to trimming and J lost 3 bases, with 10 bases between them. This CDR3 contains 13 residues. The CDR3 DNA sequence: TGTGCCAGCAGACTTTGGGGGACAGATACGCAGTATTTT. This encodes CASRLWGTDTQYF.

As for this clonotype: An end of the junction differs from the germline gene, which may be a read error. The chain couples TRBV12-3 or TRBV12-4 to TRBJ2-1; D gene unclear. The CDR3 runs to 18 residues. The CDR3 sequence is CASRLVRFGLSSYNEQFF. Written as DNA, the CDR3 is TGTGCCAGCAGATTAGTCCGGTTTGGGCTGAGCTCCTACAATGAGCAGTTCTTC.

The rearrangement joins TRBV29-1 to TRBJ2-1, with D possibly matching TRBD2 (5 bases). The germline CDR1 and CDR2 sequences are SQVTM and ANQGSEA. This CDR3 is built from 14 residues. V was pared by 0 bases and J by 0 bases, with 6 bases between. The CDR3 is CSVEEGSSYNEQFF. As DNA, the CDR3 is TGCAGCGTTGAAGAAGGGAGCTCCTACAATGAGCAGTTCTTC.

There are many counts of this clonotype. J is TRBJ2-1 and V is TRBV30; 11 bases match TRBD2. The CDR3 is 15 amino acids. Germline-derived CDR1 and CDR2 are GTSNPN and SVGIG (reference sequence). J was trimmed by 4 bases and V by 3 bases; bases with no gene match: 5. CDR3 in DNA: TGTGCCTGGAGAACCGGGACTAGCGGATACAATGAGCAGTTCTTC. Encoded protein: CAWRTGTSGYNEQFF.

This clonotype was counted only a few times. V gene TRBV30 combines with J gene TRBJ1-1; D is perhaps TRBD1 (6 bases). Trimming took off 5 bases at V and 0 bases at J, with 16 bases between the two ends. The CDR3 contains 15 residues. The germline gives CDR1 GTSNPN, CDR2 SVGIG (reference sequence). The CDR3 DNA reads TGTGCCTGGCAAGCAGGGGTTGGGCTGAACACTGAAGCTTTCTTT. Protein product: CAWQAGVGLNTEAFF.

This clonotype was detected only a few times. This rearrangement joins TRBV5-8 to TRBJ1-5; maybe TRBD1 (6 bases). This CDR3 is built from 15 residues. The V and J ends lost 0 bases and 2 bases respectively, with 9 bases between them. CDR1 is SGHTS and CDR2 is YDEGEE in the germline V gene. The CDR3 loop is CASSLVGAGNQPQHF. Here the CDR3 DNA reads TGTGCCAGCAGCTTGGTGGGGGCCGGCAATCAGCCCCAGCATTTT. Variable domain in full (rest from reference TRBV5-8 and TRBJ1-5): EAGVTQSPTHLIKTRGQQATLRCSPISGHTSVYWYQQALGLGLQFLLWYDEGEERNRGNFPPRFSGRQFPNYSSELNVNALELEDSALYLCASSLVGAGNQPQHFGDGTRLSIL.

In this sample, this clonotype turned up a few times. V is TRBV7-9 and J is TRBJ2-7; 8 bases are shared with TRBD2. Trimming cost V 5 bases and J 3 bases; bases outside gene matches: 6. The CDR3 consists of 14 residues. Germline CDR1 reads SEHNR; CDR2 reads FQNEAQ (reference sequence). In DNA form, the CDR3 reads TGTGCCAGCAGCCCCGAGGGGACTAGCTACGAGCAGTACTTC. It yields the protein CASSPEGTSYEQYF.

This chain joins TRBV19 and TRBJ2-5, with D possibly TRBD2 on 5 matching bases. Germline V gene sequence: CDR1 LNHDA, CDR2 SQIVND (reference sequence). The germline V and J ends were trimmed by 6 bases and 4 bases, with 30 bases remaining between them. The CDR3 runs to 19 residues. For the CDR3, the DNA is TGTGCCAGTAGCCTAGGCGACTCGAACAATCAGAGGGAAAGAGAGACCCAGTACTTC. This codes for CASSLGDSNNQRERETQYF.

This clonotype occurred a few times. A read error may account for a junction end that differs from germline. V and J are TRBV19 and TRBJ2-7; possibly TRBD1 for D (6 bases). This CDR3 is built from 14 residues. Germline CDR1 is LNHDA and CDR2 is SQIVND (reference sequence). The CDR3 nucleotides read TGTGTCAGTAGTATAGAGGACAGCTCCTACGAGCAGTACTTC. Translated: CVSSIEDSSYEQYF. Together with reference TRBV19 and TRBJ2-7, the CDR3 gives the full variable domain: DGGITQSPKYLFRKEGQNVTLSCEQNLNHDAMYWYRQDPGQGLRLIYYSQIVNDFQKGDIAEGYSVSREKKESFPLTVTSAQKNPTAFYLCVSSIEDSSYEQYFGPGTRLTVT.

This clonotype was seen repeatedly, ten times or more. The CDR3: CATSGPGQGFSGSGANVLTF. Here the CDR3 DNA reads TGTGCCACCAGTGGCCCGGGACAGGGGTTCAGTGGGTCTGGGGCCAACGTCCTGACTTTC. The rearrangement links TRBV24-1 to TRBJ2-6; 10 bases are shared with TRBD1. CDR3 size: 20 residues. Germline V gene sequence: CDR1 KGHDR, CDR2 SFDVKD. The V and J ends lost 5 bases and 1 base, in that order; junction bases with no gene match: 13.

This clonotype was found many times. CDR3 nucleotides: TGTGCCAGCACTCGGGGCTCTGGCTCCTACGAGCAGTACTTC. It codes for CASTRGSGSYEQYF. The genes are TRBV12-3 or TRBV12-4 and TRBJ2-7; either TRBD1 or TRBD2 may supply D (5 bases each). The CDR3 runs to 14 residues. V was shortened by 7 bases and J by 0 bases, with 13 bases between the two germline ends.

This clonotype was detected ten times or more. This chain uses TRBV5-4 with TRBJ2-1, with 16 positions matching TRBD2. From germline, CDR1 is SGHNT and CDR2 YYREEE (reference sequence). Trimming removed 4 bases from V and 10 bases from J; junction bases left unmatched: 5. The CDR3 is made up of 15 amino acids. The CDR3 loop reads CASSAGLAGGREQFF. The CDR3 region has the DNA TGTGCCAGCAGCGCGGGACTAGCGGGAGGGCGGGAGCAGTTCTTC.

This clonotype was recorded at least ten times. The CDR3 DNA reads as TGTGCCAGCAGTGGACGACAGGGGATTATTGAGCAGTTCTTC. It yields the protein CASSGRQGIIEQFF. This sequence joins TRBV28 and TRBJ2-1; the match to TRBD1 covers 8 bases. The CDR3 loop spans 14 amino acids. V lost 5 bases, J lost 9 bases, and 9 bases stayed unmatched. CDR1 is MDHEN, CDR2 SYDVKM, per germline.

This clonotype was seen repeatedly, ten times or more. The rearrangement joins TRBV20-1 to TRBJ2-3; 12 nucleotides match TRBD2. V lost 3 bases, J lost 4 bases, and 14 bases stayed unmatched. The CDR3 spans 18 residues. CDR1 is DFQATT, CDR2 SNEGSKA, per germline (reference sequence). The CDR3 DNA sequence: TGCAGTGCTAGTGCTCTAGCGGGAGGGCCAGAGCGTGCAGATACGCAGTATTTT. Protein sequence: CSASALAGGPERADTQYF.

This clonotype has a count of ten or more. V is TRBV6-2 or TRBV6-3 and J is TRBJ1-2; D not resolved. Trimming left V 8 bases short and J 9 bases short, with 22 bases between. This CDR3 has 14 residues. CDR1 is MNHEY and CDR2 is SVGEGT in the germline V gene. In DNA, the CDR3 is TGTGCCAGCGGAAGCTTTGGTATTTTTCGTAGCTACACCTTC. Its translation is CASGSFGIFRSYTF.

V gene TRBV15 combines with J gene TRBJ2-2, with D possibly being TRBD1 (6 bases). The CDR3 contains 17 residues. CDR1 LNHNV and CDR2 YYDKDF come from the germline V gene (reference sequence). Deletions cut 0 bases from V and 3 bases from J, with 14 bases between. For the CDR3, the DNA is TGTGCCACCAGCAGAGATGCAGGGGAGAGGTACACCGGGGAGCTGTTTTTT. Its translation is CATSRDAGERYTGELFF.

This clonotype was seen many times. V and J are TRBV20-1 and TRBJ2-5; D may be TRBD2 (6 bases). Per the germline V gene, CDR1 is DFQATT and CDR2 is SNEGSKA (reference sequence). CDR3 length equals 14 residues. V gave up 2 bases and J gave up 5 bases, with 15 bases separating them. CDR3 DNA: TGCAGTGCTAGATCTGAACTCCGGGGGGAGACCCAGTACTTC. This translates into CSARSELRGETQYF.

In its sample, this clonotype was seen a few times. This rearrangement joins TRBV6-5 to TRBJ2-7; D is undetermined. The V gene's germline CDR1 is MNHEY and CDR2 SVGAGI. Trimming pared 0 bases from V and 2 bases from J, leaving 8 bases between. The CDR3 contains 14 residues. The CDR3 region has the DNA TGTGCCAGCAGTTACTCGAAGCCTCCCTACGAGCAGTACTTC. Protein: CASSYSKPPYEQYF.

This clonotype was seen a few times. This sequence joins TRBV7-3 and TRBJ1-1; D uncertain. Between the trimmed V and J ends, which lost 5 bases and 1 base, there was a span of 8 bases. The CDR3 sequence is 13 residues long. Germline values: CDR1 SGHTA, CDR2 FQGTGA. The CDR3, as DNA: TGTGCCAGCAGCAGGGCAGAGAACACTGAAGCTTTCTTT. As protein: CASSRAENTEAFF.

This clonotype came up a few times. V and J are TRBV28 and TRBJ2-5, with 8 positions matching TRBD1. V gave up 8 bases and J gave up 3 bases; unmatched junction bases: 5. The CDR3 covers 13 residues. Looked up from germline, CDR1 is MDHEN and CDR2 is SYDVKM. Written as DNA, the CDR3 is TGTGCCAGCCGGACAGGGCCCGAAGAGACCCAGTACTTC. This sequence encodes CASRTGPEETQYF.

This clonotype was detected ten times or more. J is TRBJ1-2 and V is TRBV27, with D maybe TRBD1 (6 bases). The length of the CDR3 is 16 residues. Trimming took off 0 bases at V and 3 bases at J, with 14 bases between the two ends. The V gene's germline CDR1 is MNHEY and CDR2 SMNVEV (reference sequence). The CDR3 here is CASSLSLKTGHYGYTF. The CDR3 DNA reads TGTGCCAGCAGTTTATCGCTTAAAACAGGGCACTATGGCTACACCTTC.

V and J are TRBV6-4 and TRBJ1-2, with D uncertain. Germline assignment: CDR1 MRHNA and CDR2 SNTAGT. The V gene lost 2 bases and the J gene lost 1 base, with 20 bases spanning the gap. The CDR3 length is 18 residues. The CDR3 nucleotides are TGTGCCAGCAGTGACGGGCCCCCATTGACGCTTGTTAACTATGGCTACACCTTC. Its protein product is CASSDGPPLTLVNYGYTF.

The CDR3 protein is CASSSTSDGYNEQFF. The CDR3 coding sequence is TGTGCCAGCAGCTCGACTAGCGACGGCTACAATGAGCAGTTCTTC. The rearrangement links TRBV7-9 to TRBJ2-1, with 8 bases identical to TRBD2. The CDR3 is 15 residues long. CDR1 and CDR2 (germline): SEHNR, FQNEAQ (reference sequence). Trimming took 4 bases from V and 3 from J; bases not matched to a gene: 5.